This T cell receptor beta chain was recovered during a study of identical twins. Study-wide findings and caveats: Analyses of zero insertions could, in part, be confounded by invariant MAIT and iNKT cells. Models predicted too little out-of-frame TCR alpha sharing in monozygotic twins.

A universal primer site came from template switching; cDNA carried unique molecular identifiers. TCRdb re-called the 5' RACE reads with MiXCR, one entry per CDR3 protein. Of roughly 570,000 distinct CDR3 sequences listed, around a tenth are singletons. Only healthy Caucasians were included as donors. This clonotype was seen a handful of times. No antigen is known for it. The sample also formed part of further work on yellow fever vaccine responses in identical twins.

This TCR was recovered from a woman between 18 and 30 years old in good health. Source material: PBMCs.

CDR3 amino acids: CASSPGEGRQETQYF. DNA of the CDR3: TGTGCCAGTAGTCCAGGCGAGGGTAGACAAGAGACCCAGTACTTC. The chain links TRBV19 to TRBJ2-5, with D perhaps matching TRBD2 (5 bases). Germline V gene sequence: CDR1 LNHDA, CDR2 SQIVND (reference sequence). The CDR3 runs 15 residues. V lost 5 bases and J 2 bases, leaving 15 bases between the germline ends.